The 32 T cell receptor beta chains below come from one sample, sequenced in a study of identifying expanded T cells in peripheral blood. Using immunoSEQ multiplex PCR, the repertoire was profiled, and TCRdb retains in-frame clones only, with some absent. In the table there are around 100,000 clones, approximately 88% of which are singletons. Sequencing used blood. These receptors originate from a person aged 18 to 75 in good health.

This chain's CDR3 is CSVGLPSLESVQYF. The CDR3 DNA reads TGCAGCGTTGGCCTCCCGAGCCTCGAATCTGTTCAGTACTTC. This chain joins TRBV29-1 and TRBJ2-4, with no clear D. The CDR3 runs to 14 residues. CDR1 and CDR2 from the germline V gene are SQVTM and ANQGSEA. V gave up 4 bases and J gave up 11 bases, with 21 bases separating them.

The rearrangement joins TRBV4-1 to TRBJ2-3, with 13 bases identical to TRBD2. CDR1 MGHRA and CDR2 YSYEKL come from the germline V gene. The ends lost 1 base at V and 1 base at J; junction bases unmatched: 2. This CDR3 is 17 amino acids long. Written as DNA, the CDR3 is TGCGCCAGCAGCCAAGCCGGGACTAGCGGGGGCACAGATACGCAGTATTTT. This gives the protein CASSQAGTSGGTDTQYF.

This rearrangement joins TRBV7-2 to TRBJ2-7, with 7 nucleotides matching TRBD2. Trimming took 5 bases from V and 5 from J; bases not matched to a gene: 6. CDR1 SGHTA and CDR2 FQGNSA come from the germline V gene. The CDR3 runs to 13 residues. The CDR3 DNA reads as TGTGCCAGCAGCCCGTTGCGGGGGAACGAGCAGTACTTC. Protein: CASSPLRGNEQYF.

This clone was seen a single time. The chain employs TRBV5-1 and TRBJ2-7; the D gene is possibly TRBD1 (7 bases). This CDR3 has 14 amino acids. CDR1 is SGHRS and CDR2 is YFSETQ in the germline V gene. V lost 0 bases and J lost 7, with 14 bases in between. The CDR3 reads CASSLDRGGREQYF. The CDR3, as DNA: TGCGCCAGCAGCTTGGACAGGGGAGGACGGGAGCAGTACTTC.

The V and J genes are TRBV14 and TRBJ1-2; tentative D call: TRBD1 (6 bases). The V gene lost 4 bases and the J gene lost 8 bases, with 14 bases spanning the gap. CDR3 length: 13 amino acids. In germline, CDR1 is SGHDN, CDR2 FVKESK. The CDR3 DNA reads TGTGCCAGCAGCCTACAAACAGGGCTGGGCTACACCTTC. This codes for CASSLQTGLGYTF.

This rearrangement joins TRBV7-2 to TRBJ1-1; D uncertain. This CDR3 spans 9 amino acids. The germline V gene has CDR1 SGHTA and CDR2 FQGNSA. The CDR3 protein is CGWDTEAFF. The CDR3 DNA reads TGTGGCTGGGACACTGAAGCTTTCTTT.

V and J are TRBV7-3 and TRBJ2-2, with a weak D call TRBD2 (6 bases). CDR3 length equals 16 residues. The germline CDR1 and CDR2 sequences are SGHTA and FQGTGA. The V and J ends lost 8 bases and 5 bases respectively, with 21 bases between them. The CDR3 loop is CASESRGRDTTGELFF. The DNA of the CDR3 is TGTGCCAGCGAATCGCGGGGTCGTGACACAACCGGGGAGCTGTTTTTT.

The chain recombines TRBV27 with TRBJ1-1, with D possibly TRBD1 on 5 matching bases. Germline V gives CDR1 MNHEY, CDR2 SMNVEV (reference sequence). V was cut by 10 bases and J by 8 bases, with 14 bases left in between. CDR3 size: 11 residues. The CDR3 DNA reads TGTGCCATACCACCGGGGGGAGAAGCTTTCTTT. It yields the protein CAIPPGGEAFF.

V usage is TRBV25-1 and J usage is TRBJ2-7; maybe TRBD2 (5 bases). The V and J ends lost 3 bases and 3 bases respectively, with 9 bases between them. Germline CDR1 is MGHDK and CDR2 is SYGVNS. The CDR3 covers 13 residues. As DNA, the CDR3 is TGTGCCAGCAGTGACCCGGGATACTACGAGCAGTACTTC. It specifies CASSDPGYYEQYF.

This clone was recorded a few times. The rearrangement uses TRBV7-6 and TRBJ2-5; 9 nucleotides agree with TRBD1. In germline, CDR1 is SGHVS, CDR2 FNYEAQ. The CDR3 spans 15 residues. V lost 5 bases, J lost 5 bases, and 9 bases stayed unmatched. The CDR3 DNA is TGTGCCAGCAGCGTCCAGGACAGGGGAGGGGAGACCCAGTACTTC. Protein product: CASSVQDRGGETQYF. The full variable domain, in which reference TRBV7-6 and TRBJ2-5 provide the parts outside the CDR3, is GAGVSQSPRYKVTKRGQDVALRCDPISGHVSLYWYRQALGQGPEFLTYFNYEAQQDKSGLPNDRFSAERPEGSISTLTIQRTEQRDSAMYRCASSVQDRGGETQYFGPGTRLLVL.

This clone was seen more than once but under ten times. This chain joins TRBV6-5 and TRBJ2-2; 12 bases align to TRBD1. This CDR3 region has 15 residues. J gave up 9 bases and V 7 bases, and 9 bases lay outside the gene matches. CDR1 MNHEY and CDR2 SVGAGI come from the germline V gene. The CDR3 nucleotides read TGTGCCAGCACCGGTCGGGACAGGGGGCGCTGGGAGCTGTTTTTT. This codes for CASTGRDRGRWELFF.

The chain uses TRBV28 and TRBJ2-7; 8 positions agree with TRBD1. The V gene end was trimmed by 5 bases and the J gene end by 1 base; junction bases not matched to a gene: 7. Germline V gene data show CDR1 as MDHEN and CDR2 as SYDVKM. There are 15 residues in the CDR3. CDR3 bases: TGTGCCAGCAGTCCACGACAGGGGCGTTCCTACGAGCAGTACTTC. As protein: CASSPRQGRSYEQYF. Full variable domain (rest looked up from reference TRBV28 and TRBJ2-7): DVKVTQSSRYLVKRTGEKVFLECVQDMDHENMFWYRQDPGLGLRLIYFSYDVKMKEKGDIPEGYSVSREKKERFSLILESASTNQTSMYLCASSPRQGRSYEQYFGPGTRLTVT.

CDR3 amino acids: CASRTPGLPEQFF. CDR3 bases: TGTGCCAGCAGGACTCCGGGACTACCTGAGCAGTTCTTC. This chain links TRBV28 with TRBJ2-1; TRBD2 aligns across 7 bases. Trimming cost V 6 bases and J 9 bases; bases outside gene matches: 8. Germline V lookup: CDR1 MDHEN, CDR2 SYDVKM. The CDR3 has 13 residues. The whole variable domain, remainder taken from reference TRBV28 and TRBJ2-1, is DVKVTQSSRYLVKRTGEKVFLECVQDMDHENMFWYRQDPGLGLRLIYFSYDVKMKEKGDIPEGYSVSREKKERFSLILESASTNQTSMYLCASRTPGLPEQFFGPGTRLTVL.

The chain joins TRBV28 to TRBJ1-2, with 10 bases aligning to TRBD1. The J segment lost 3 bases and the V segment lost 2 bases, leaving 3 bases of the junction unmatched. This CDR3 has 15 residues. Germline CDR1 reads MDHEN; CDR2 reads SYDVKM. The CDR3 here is CASSLGGTGDYGYTF. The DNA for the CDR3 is TGTGCCAGCAGTTTAGGCGGGACAGGGGACTATGGCTACACCTTC.

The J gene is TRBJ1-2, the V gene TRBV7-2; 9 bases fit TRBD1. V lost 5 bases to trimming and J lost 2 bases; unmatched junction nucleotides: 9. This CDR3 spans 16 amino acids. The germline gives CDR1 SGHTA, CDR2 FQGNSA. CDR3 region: CASSAYPGQGNYGYTF. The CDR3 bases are TGTGCCAGCAGCGCCTACCCGGGACAGGGAAACTATGGCTACACCTTC.

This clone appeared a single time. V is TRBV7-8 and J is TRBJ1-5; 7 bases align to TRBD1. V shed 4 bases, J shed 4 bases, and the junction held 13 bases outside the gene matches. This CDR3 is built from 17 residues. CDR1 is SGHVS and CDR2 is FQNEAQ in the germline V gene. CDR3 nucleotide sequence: TGTGCCAGCAGCTCCGACAGAGGGGGCCTAAGAAATCAGCCCCAGCATTTT. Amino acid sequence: CASSSDRGGLRNQPQHF.

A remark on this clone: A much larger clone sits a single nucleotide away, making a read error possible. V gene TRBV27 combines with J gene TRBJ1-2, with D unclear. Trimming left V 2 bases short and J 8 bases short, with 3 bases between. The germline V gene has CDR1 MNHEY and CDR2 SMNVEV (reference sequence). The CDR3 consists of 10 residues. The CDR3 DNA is TGTGCCAGCAGTTTAGGGGGCTACACCTTC. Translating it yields CASSLGGYTF.

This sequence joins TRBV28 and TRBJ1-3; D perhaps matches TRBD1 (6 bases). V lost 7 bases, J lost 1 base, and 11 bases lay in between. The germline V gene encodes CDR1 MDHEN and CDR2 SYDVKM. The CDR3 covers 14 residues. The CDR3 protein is CASTIGQSGNTIYF. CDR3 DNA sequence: TGTGCCAGCACCATCGGACAGTCTGGAAACACCATATATTTT.

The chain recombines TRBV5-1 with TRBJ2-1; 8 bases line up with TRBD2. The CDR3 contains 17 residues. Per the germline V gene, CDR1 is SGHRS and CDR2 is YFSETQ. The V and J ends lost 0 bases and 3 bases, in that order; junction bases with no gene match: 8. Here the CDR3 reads CASSLAGGTRVYNEQFF. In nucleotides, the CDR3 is TGCGCCAGCAGCTTGGCCGGGGGGACTAGAGTCTACAATGAGCAGTTCTTC.

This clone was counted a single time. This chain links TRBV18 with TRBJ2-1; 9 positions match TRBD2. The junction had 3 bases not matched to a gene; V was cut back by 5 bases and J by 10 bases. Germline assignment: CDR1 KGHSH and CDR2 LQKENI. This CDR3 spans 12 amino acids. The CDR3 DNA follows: TGTGCCAGCTCATTACTAGCGGGCGAGCAGTTCTTC. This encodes CASSLLAGEQFF.

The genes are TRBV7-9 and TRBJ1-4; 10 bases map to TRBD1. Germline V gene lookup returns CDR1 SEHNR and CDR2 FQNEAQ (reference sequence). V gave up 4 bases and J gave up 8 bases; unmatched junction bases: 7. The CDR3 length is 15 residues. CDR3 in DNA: TGTGCCAGCAGCTCCCAGACAGGGGGCGGGGAAAAACTGTTTTTT. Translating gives CASSSQTGGGEKLFF.

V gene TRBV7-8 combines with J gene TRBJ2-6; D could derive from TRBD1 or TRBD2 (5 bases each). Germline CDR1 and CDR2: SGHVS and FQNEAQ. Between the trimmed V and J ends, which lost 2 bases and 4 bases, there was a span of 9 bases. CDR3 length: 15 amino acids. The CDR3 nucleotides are TGTGCCAGCAGCTTATCTGGGACGGGGGCCAACGTCCTGACTTTC. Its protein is CASSLSGTGANVLTF.

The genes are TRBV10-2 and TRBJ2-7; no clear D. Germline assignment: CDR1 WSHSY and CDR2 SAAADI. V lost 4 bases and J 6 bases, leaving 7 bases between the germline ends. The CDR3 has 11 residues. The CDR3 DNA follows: TGCGCCAGCAGTGTATCTTCCGAGCAGTACTTC. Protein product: CASSVSSEQYF.

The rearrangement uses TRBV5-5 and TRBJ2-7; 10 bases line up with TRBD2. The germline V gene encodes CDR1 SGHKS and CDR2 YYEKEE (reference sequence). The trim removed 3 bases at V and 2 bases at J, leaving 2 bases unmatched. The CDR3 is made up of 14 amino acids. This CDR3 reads CASSWTSGTYEQYF. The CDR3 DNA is TGTGCCAGCAGCTGGACTAGCGGCACCTACGAGCAGTACTTC.

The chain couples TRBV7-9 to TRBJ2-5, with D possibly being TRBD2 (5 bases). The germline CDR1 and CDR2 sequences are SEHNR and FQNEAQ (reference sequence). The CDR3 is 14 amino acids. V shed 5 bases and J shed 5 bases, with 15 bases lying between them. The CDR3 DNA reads TGTGCCAGCAGCCCACGGGAAGGCAGGGAGACCCAGTACTTC. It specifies CASSPREGRETQYF. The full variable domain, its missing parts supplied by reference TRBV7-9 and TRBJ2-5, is DTGVSQNPRHKITKRGQNVTFRCDPISEHNRLYWYRQTLGQGPEFLTYFQNEAQLEKSRLLSDRFSAERPKGSFSTLEIQRTEQGDSAMYLCASSPREGRETQYFGPGTRLLVL.

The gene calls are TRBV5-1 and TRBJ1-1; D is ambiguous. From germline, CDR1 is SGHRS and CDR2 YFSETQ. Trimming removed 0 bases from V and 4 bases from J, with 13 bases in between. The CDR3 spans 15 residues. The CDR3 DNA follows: TGCGCCAGCAGCTTGGCCCCGGGAGGGTTCACTGAAGCTTTCTTT. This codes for CASSLAPGGFTEAFF.

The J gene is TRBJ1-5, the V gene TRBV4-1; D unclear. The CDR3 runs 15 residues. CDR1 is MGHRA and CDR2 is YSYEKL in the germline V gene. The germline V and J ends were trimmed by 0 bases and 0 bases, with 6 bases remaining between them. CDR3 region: CASSQEWHSNQPQHF. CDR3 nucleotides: TGCGCCAGCAGCCAAGAGTGGCATAGCAATCAGCCCCAGCATTTT.

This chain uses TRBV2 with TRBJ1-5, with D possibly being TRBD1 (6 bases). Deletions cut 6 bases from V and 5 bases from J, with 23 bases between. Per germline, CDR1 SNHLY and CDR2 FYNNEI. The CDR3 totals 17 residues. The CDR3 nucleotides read TGTGCCAGCAGAGAGGGGGGACATTCCCGGGCGGATCAGCCCCAGCATTTT. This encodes CASREGGHSRADQPQHF.

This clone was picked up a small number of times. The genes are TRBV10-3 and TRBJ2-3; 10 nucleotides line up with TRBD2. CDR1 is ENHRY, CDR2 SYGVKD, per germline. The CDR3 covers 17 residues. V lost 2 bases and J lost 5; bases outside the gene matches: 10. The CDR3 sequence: CAISEKSSGGGGDTQYF. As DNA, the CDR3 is TGTGCCATCAGTGAGAAGTCTAGCGGGGGAGGTGGAGATACGCAGTATTTT.

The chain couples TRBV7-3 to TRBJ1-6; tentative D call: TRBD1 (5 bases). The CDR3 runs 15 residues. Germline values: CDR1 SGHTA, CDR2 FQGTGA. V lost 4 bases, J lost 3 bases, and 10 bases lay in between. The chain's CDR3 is CASSSSGGYNSPLHF. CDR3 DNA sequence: TGTGCCAGCAGCTCGTCCGGGGGCTATAATTCACCCCTCCACTTT.

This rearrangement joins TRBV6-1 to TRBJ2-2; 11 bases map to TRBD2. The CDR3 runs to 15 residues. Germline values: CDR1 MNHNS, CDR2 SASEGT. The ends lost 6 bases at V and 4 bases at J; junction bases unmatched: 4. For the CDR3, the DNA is TGTGCCAGCAGCAGGACTAGCGGGTTCACCGGGGAGCTGTTTTTT. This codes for CASSRTSGFTGELFF.

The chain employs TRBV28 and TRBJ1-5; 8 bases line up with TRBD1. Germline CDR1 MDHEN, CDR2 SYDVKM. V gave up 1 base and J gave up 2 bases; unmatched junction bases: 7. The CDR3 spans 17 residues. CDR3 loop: CASSLYLDRAGNQPQHF. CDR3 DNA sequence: TGTGCCAGCAGTTTATACCTGGACAGGGCGGGCAATCAGCCCCAGCATTTT.